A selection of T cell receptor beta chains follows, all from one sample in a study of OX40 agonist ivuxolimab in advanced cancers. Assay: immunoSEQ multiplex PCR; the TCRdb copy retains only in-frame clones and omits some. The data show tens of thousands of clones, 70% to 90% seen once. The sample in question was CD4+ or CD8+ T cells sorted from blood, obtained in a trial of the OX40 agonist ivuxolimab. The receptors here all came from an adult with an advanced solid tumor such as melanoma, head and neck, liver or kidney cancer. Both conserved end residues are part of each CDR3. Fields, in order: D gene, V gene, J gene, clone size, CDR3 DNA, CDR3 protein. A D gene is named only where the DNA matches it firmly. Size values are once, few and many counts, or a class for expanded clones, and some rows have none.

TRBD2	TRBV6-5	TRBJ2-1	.	TGTGCCAGCAGTTACAAGGGACTAGCGGCCCACAATGAGCAGTTCTTC	CASSYKGLAAHNEQFF
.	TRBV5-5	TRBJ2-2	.	TGTGCCAGCAGCATACAGGGCCGAAGCACCGGGGAGCTGTTTTTT	CASSIQGRSTGELFF
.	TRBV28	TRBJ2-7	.	TGTGCCAGCAGTTTCGATTCTGGCAGGGGACAAACCTACGAGCAGTACTTC	CASSFDSGRGQTYEQYF
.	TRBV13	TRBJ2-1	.	TGTGCCAGCAGCTTACCGGGACGGGACTACAATGAGCAGTTCTTC	CASSLPGRDYNEQFF
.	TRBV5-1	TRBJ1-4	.	TGCGCCAGCAGCGCGGGACAAACACGGGTTGAAAAACTGTTTTTT	CASSAGQTRVEKLFF
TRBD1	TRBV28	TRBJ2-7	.	TGTGCCAGCACTTCACCGGGACAGGGCTACGAGCAGTACTTC	CASTSPGQGYEQYF
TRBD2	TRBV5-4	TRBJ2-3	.	TGTGCCAGCAGCTTTCCCGGGGGGGCCGGCACAGATACGCAGTATTTT	CASSFPGGAGTDTQYF
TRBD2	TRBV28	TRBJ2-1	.	TGTGCCAGCAGTTTGGATGGAGGACTAGCGGGAGTTGAGCAGTTCTTC	CASSLDGGLAGVEQFF
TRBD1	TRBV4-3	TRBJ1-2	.	TGCGCCAGCAGCCAAGATTGGACAGGGGGTCGGTATGGCTACACCTTC	CASSQDWTGGRYGYTF
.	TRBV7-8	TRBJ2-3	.	TGTGCCAGCAGCTTATACCCGGACGGTGCTAGCACAGATACGCAGTATTTT	CASSLYPDGASTDTQYF
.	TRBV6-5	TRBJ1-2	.	TGTGCCCTCGGGGGGAGGTTCTATGGCTACACCTTC	CALGGRFYGYTF
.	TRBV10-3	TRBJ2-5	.	TGTGCCATCACGGGAAGGGCGGGGGAGACCCAGTACTTC	CAITGRAGETQYF
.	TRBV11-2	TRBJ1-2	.	TGTGCCAGCAGCTTTGAGGGTAACTATGGCTACACCTTC	CASSFEGNYGYTF
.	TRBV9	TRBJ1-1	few	TGTGCCAGCAGCGTAGCAGGGAACACTGAAGCTTTCTTT	CASSVAGNTEAFF